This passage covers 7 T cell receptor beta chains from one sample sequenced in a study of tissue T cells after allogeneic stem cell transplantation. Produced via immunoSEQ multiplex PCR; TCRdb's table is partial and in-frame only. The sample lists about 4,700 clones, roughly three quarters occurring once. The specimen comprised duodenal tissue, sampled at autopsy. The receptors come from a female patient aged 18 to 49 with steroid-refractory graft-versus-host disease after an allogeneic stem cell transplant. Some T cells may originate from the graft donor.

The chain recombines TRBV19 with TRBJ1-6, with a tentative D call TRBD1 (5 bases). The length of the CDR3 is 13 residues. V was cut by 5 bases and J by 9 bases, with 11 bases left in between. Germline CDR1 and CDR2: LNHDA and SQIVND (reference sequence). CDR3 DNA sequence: TGTGCCAGTAGTGGGGACCACCGTTCACCCCTCCACTTT. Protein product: CASSGDHRSPLHF.

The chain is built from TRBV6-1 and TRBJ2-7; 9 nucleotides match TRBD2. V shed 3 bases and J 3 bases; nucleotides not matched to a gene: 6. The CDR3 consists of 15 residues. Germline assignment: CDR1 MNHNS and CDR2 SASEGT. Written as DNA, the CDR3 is TGTGCCAGCAGTGATTGGACTAGCGACTTCTACGAGCAGTACTTC. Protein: CASSDWTSDFYEQYF.

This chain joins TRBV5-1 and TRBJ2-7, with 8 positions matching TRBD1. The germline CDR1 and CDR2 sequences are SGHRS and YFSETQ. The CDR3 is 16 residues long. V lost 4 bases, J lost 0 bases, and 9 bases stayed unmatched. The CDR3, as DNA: TGCGCCAGCAGCCCTCGGACAGGGAAATTCTCCTACGAGCAGTACTTC. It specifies CASSPRTGKFSYEQYF.

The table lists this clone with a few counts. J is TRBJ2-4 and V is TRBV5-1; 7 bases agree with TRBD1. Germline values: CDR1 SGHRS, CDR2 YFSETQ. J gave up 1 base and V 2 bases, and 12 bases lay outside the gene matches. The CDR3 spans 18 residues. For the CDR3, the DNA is TGCGCCAGCAGCTTCGTTTACAGGGGAATGGGTGCCAAAAACATTCAGTACTTC. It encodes CASSFVYRGMGAKNIQYF.

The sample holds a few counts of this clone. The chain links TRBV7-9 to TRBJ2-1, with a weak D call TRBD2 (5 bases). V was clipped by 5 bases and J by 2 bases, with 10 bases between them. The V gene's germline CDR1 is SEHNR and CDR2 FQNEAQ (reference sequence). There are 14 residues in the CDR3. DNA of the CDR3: TGTGCCAGCAGCCACACACTAGCCTACAATGAGCAGTTCTTC. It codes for CASSHTLAYNEQFF.

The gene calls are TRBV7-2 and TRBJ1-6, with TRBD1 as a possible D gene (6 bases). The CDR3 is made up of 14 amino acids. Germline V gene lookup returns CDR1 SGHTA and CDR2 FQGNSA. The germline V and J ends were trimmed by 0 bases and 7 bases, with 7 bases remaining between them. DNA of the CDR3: TGTGCCAGCAGCTTAGCTGGGACAAATTCACCCCTCCACTTT. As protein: CASSLAGTNSPLHF.

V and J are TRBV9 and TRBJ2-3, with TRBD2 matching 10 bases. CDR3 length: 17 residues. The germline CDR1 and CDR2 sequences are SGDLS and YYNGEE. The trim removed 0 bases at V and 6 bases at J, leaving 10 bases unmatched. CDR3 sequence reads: CASSVALAGADWDTQYF. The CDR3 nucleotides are TGTGCCAGCAGCGTAGCCCTAGCGGGAGCTGATTGGGATACGCAGTATTTT.